Shown below are 5 T cell receptor beta chains from a single sample sequenced in a study of blood T cell repertoires in COVID-19. Libraries were prepared by immunoSEQ multiplex PCR; TCRdb keeps only in-frame clonotypes and omits some of them. The sample carries a few hundred thousand clones, approximately 80% recorded once. Sequenced: PBMCs or T cells enriched from blood (not recorded which). The receptors were gathered from a man between 40 and 49 years old who had been exposed to COVID-19.

The chain links TRBV10-3 to TRBJ1-5; D is uncertain. V was trimmed by 3 bases and J by 6 bases, leaving 12 bases between them. The length of the CDR3 is 14 residues. Germline values: CDR1 ENHRY, CDR2 SYGVKD. CDR3 DNA: TGTGCCATCAGTGAAGAGGGAGCCGGTCAGCCCCAGCATTTT. Its translation is CAISEEGAGQPQHF.

This chain uses TRBV7-6 with TRBJ2-2; TRBD2 agrees at 8 bases. CDR1 and CDR2 from the germline V gene are SGHVS and FNYEAQ. Trimming at V came to 3 bases and at J to 6 bases, leaving 21 bases not matched to a gene. There are 20 residues in the CDR3. Here the CDR3 DNA reads TGTGCCAGCAGCTTGTACTGGGATAGGGCCGGGACTAGGGTTGCCGGGGAGCTGTTTTTT. It yields the protein CASSLYWDRAGTRVAGELFF.

The CDR3 nucleotides read TGTGCCATCAGTGAGGGACGATCTCAGGGTTTCGGCTATGGCTACACCTTC. It codes for CAISEGRSQGFGYGYTF. The genes are TRBV10-3 and TRBJ1-2; tentatively, D is TRBD1 (5 bases). The CDR3 runs to 17 residues. V shed 2 bases and J shed 4 bases, with 20 bases lying between them. Germline V CDR1 and CDR2: ENHRY, SYGVKD.

The chain is built from TRBV29-1 and TRBJ2-3; possibly TRBD2 for D (7 bases). Germline assignment: CDR1 SQVTM and CDR2 ANQGSEA. The CDR3 loop spans 14 amino acids. The CDR3 DNA is TGCAGTGTTCGGGGGGACACTTGGGCAGATACGCAGTATTTT. Encoded protein: CSVRGDTWADTQYF.

This clone was recorded only once. The J gene is TRBJ1-5, the V gene TRBV13; D not certain. Germline V gene lookup returns CDR1 PRHDT and CDR2 FYEKMQ (reference sequence). The CDR3 sequence is 15 residues long. V lost 4 bases and J lost 3, with 13 bases in between. The CDR3 is CASSSNRGYNQPQHF. CDR3 DNA sequence: TGTGCCAGCAGCTCTAACCGGGGTTACAATCAGCCCCAGCATTTT. Filled out from reference TRBV13 and TRBJ1-5, the complete variable domain reads AAGVIQSPRHLIKEKRETATLKCYPIPRHDTVYWYQQGPGQDPQFLISFYEKMQSDKGSIPDRFSAQQFSDYHSELNMSSLELGDSALYFCASSSNRGYNQPQHFGDGTRLSIL.